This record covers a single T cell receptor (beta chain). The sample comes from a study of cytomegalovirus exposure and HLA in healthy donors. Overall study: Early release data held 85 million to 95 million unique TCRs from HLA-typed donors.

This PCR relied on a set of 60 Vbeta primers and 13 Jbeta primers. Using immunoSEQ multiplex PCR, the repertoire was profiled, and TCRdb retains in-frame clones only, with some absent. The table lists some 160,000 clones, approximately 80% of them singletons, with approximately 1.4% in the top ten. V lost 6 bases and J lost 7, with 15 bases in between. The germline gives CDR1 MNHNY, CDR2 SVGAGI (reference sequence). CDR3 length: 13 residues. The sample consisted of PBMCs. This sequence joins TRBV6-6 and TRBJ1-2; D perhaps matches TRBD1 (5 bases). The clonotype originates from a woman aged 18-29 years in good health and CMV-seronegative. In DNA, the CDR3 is TGTGCCAGCAGCCAGCGGGGGTATGGTGGCTACACCTTC. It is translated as CASSQRGYGGYTF.